These 14 T cell receptor beta chains share one sample of origin, sequenced in a study of control samples from healthy donors and cancer patients. Sequencing used immunoSEQ multiplex PCR; TCRdb keeps in-frame clones, though not all of them. The sample records 40,000 to 65,000 clones, around 90% being singletons. Sequenced sample: PBMCs. These receptor sequences come from a man aged 55 to 70 with head and neck cancer.

This sequence joins TRBV29-1 and TRBJ2-1; 9 nucleotides align to TRBD2. The CDR3 has 14 residues. Per the germline V gene, CDR1 is SQVTM and CDR2 is ANQGSEA. Trimming removed 4 bases from V and 5 bases from J; junction bases left unmatched: 6. DNA of the CDR3: TGCAGCGTTGGAGCGGGAGGAGGGAACAATGAGCAGTTCTTC. This sequence encodes CSVGAGGGNNEQFF.

The J gene is TRBJ2-7, the V gene TRBV2, with D perhaps TRBD1 or TRBD2 (6 bases each). With 4 bases removed from V and 4 bases from J, the gap between germline ends came to 14 bases. Germline V CDR1 and CDR2: SNHLY, FYNNEI. The CDR3 covers 14 residues. The CDR3 DNA sequence: TGTGCCAGCAGTGTCCTGGGGGGCAGGTACGAGCAGTACTTC. Residues: CASSVLGGRYEQYF.

This chain connects TRBV5-4 to TRBJ1-1, with D perhaps matching TRBD1 (5 bases). The CDR3 extends over 14 amino acids. V lost 3 bases and J 2 bases, leaving 11 bases between the germline ends. Per germline, CDR1 SGHNT and CDR2 YYREEE (reference sequence). CDR3 DNA sequence: TGTGCCAGCAGCTCGGGGCAGGGAAACACTGAAGCTTTCTTT. Translating gives CASSSGQGNTEAFF.

The chain employs TRBV28 and TRBJ2-5; 9 positions agree with TRBD1. Germline V gives CDR1 MDHEN, CDR2 SYDVKM. The trim removed 1 base at V and 2 bases at J, leaving 5 bases unmatched. This CDR3 comprises 16 residues. The CDR3 sequence: CASSLYVGTGQETQYF. The CDR3 DNA reads TGTGCCAGCAGTTTATATGTCGGGACAGGGCAAGAGACCCAGTACTTC.

This chain links TRBV5-4 with TRBJ2-1; tentative D call: TRBD2 (5 bases). Trimming removed 3 bases at V and 8 bases at J, with 12 bases between. From germline, CDR1 is SGHNT and CDR2 YYREEE (reference sequence). The CDR3 runs to 13 residues. The CDR3 DNA reads TGTGCCAGCAGCTCGGCGGGCAGCTATGAGCAGTTCTTC. This sequence encodes CASSSAGSYEQFF.

This chain links TRBV6-6 with TRBJ1-6, with 8 nucleotides matching TRBD1. Germline loops: CDR1 MNHNY, CDR2 SVGAGI (reference sequence). The CDR3 consists of 14 residues. Trimming removed 3 bases from V and 6 bases from J; junction bases left unmatched: 1. CDR3 nucleotide sequence: TGTGCCAGCAGTTATCAGGGGGCTAATTCACCCCTCCACTTT. Its translation: CASSYQGANSPLHF.

The chain employs TRBV5-8 and TRBJ2-5; the D gene is possibly TRBD1 (6 bases). V lost 2 bases to trimming and J lost 10 bases, with 9 bases between them. The CDR3 is made up of 11 amino acids. The germline V gene encodes CDR1 SGHTS and CDR2 YDEGEE. The CDR3 DNA reads TGTGCCAGCAGCTTTACGGGACACCAGTACTTC. Translated, it gives CASSFTGHQYF.

This clone was found a few times. The J gene is TRBJ1-2, the V gene TRBV14, with a possible D match to TRBD1 (5 bases). The CDR3 covers 13 residues. Trimming took off 0 bases at V and 5 bases at J, with 7 bases between the two ends. Germline V gives CDR1 SGHDN, CDR2 FVKESK. In nucleotides, the CDR3 is TGTGCCAGCAGCCAAGACAGGGAGTATGGCTACACCTTC. As protein: CASSQDREYGYTF.

The chain joins TRBV7-8 to TRBJ1-1, with TRBD1 as a possible D gene (5 bases). The length of the CDR3 is 14 residues. V lost 1 base, J lost 7 bases, and 13 bases lay in between. Germline V gene sequence: CDR1 SGHVS, CDR2 FQNEAQ. This chain's CDR3 is CASSLEDTTLEAFF. As DNA, the CDR3 is TGTGCCAGCAGCTTAGAGGACACGACCCTTGAAGCTTTCTTT. Supplemented by reference TRBV7-8 and TRBJ1-1, the full variable domain reads GAGVSQSPRYKVAKRGQDVALRCDPISGHVSLFWYQQALGQGPEFLTYFQNEAQLDKSGLPSDRFFAERPEGSVSTLKIQRTQQEDSAVYLCASSLEDTTLEAFFGQGTRLTVV.

V usage is TRBV6-2 or TRBV6-3 and J usage is TRBJ2-5; TRBD1 matches 7 bases. CDR1 is MNHEY and CDR2 is SVGEGT in the germline V gene. The CDR3 covers 16 residues. With 4 bases clipped from V and 4 bases from J, the junction kept 12 bases outside the gene matches. The CDR3 nucleotides read TGTGCCAGCAGTTCGAACGGACAGGTCTTGGCAGAGACCCAGTACTTC. Amino acid sequence: CASSSNGQVLAETQYF.

There are a few counts of this clone. The chain is built from TRBV5-1 and TRBJ1-4; 10 bases line up with TRBD1. The CDR3 is 15 residues long. From germline, CDR1 is SGHRS and CDR2 YFSETQ. V lost 5 bases and J lost 0; bases outside the gene matches: 1. The DNA for the CDR3 is TGCGCCAGCAGAGGACAGGGGGCAACTAATGAAAAACTGTTTTTT. This encodes CASRGQGATNEKLFF.

The chain recombines TRBV7-9 with TRBJ2-5, with 9 bases identical to TRBD2. CDR3 size: 17 residues. Looked up from germline, CDR1 is SEHNR and CDR2 is FQNEAQ (reference sequence). V shed 5 bases and J 5 bases; nucleotides not matched to a gene: 15. CDR3 region: CASSPPTSGRPAETQYF. The CDR3 bases are TGTGCCAGCAGCCCCCCCACTAGCGGGCGGCCTGCGGAGACCCAGTACTTC.

The rearrangement uses TRBV27 and TRBJ2-2; 7 bases map to TRBD2. This CDR3 spans 16 amino acids. The germline V gene has CDR1 MNHEY and CDR2 SMNVEV (reference sequence). Unmatched junction bases numbered 8, after V lost 0 bases and J lost 7 bases. The CDR3: CASSLSTSSKVGELFF. The CDR3 coding sequence is TGTGCCAGCAGTTTATCGACTAGCTCTAAGGTCGGGGAGCTGTTTTTT.

This clone is a singleton in its sample. The rearrangement links TRBV5-1 to TRBJ1-1; D is uncertain. The CDR3 has 14 amino acids. Germline V gene lookup returns CDR1 SGHRS and CDR2 YFSETQ. The V end lost 0 bases, the J end lost 1 base, and 7 bases lay between the germline ends. CDR3 sequence: CASSLAMTNTEAFF. The DNA for the CDR3 is TGCGCCAGCAGCTTGGCTATGACGAACACTGAAGCTTTCTTT.